These 13 T cell receptor beta chains came from one sample sequenced in a study of T cells after posttransplantation cyclophosphamide. Busulfan-fludarabine conditioning, marrow transplant, and cyclophosphamide on days +3 and +4 were administered. Only in-frame clones appear in the TCRdb table, and some are missing; sequencing was by immunoSEQ multiplex PCR. Found here are some 9,700 clones, approximately 78% of them singletons; the top ten hold 15%. The sample here was PBMCs, taken 1,800 to 2,000 days after a stem cell transplant with posttransplant cyclophosphamide. The receptors here all came from a female patient aged 40 to 55 who received an allogeneic stem cell transplant from a related donor, was CMV-positive, and had no GVHD. Some of the T cells might come from the graft donor.

The genes are TRBV28 and TRBJ1-3, with D possibly matching TRBD1 (5 bases). The V and J ends lost 2 bases and 7 bases respectively, with 24 bases between them. Germline V gene data show CDR1 as MDHEN and CDR2 as SYDVKM. The CDR3 is 18 amino acids. The CDR3 loop is CASSLDRPRVGMRNTIYF. CDR3 DNA: TGTGCCAGCAGTTTAGATCGTCCCAGGGTGGGGATGAGGAACACCATATATTTT.

This chain connects TRBV6-5 to TRBJ2-7; tentative D call: TRBD2 (6 bases). Trimming took 2 bases from V and 0 from J, leaving 11 bases between them. Germline-derived CDR1 and CDR2 are MNHEY and SVGAGI. The CDR3 has 15 residues. CDR3 nucleotide sequence: TGTGCCAGCAGTTACGGGGGGAGAAGCTCCTACGAGCAGTACTTC. Its translation is CASSYGGRSSYEQYF.

The rearrangement uses TRBV11-2 and TRBJ2-1; 8 nucleotides agree with TRBD1. From germline, CDR1 is SGHAT and CDR2 FQNNGV. V was clipped by 4 bases and J by 0 bases; unmatched bases: 5. The CDR3 runs to 16 residues. The CDR3 is CASSYSGGSSYNEQFF. Here the CDR3 DNA reads TGTGCCAGCAGCTACTCAGGGGGCAGCTCCTACAATGAGCAGTTCTTC.

The V gene is TRBV2, the J gene TRBJ1-5; 9 nucleotides agree with TRBD1. The germline gives CDR1 SNHLY, CDR2 FYNNEI. The CDR3 runs to 16 residues. Germline trimming cut 3 bases from V and 2 bases from J; bases unmatched to any gene: 5. The DNA of the CDR3 is TGTGCCAGCAGTGACCCATGGACAGGGGGCAATCAGCCCCAGCATTTT. Translated, it gives CASSDPWTGGNQPQHF.

In DNA form, the CDR3 reads TGTGCCAGCAGCCACCTCCCCGGGTACGAGCAGTACTTC. Its translation: CASSHLPGYEQYF. The chain couples TRBV27 to TRBJ2-7; D remains ambiguous. The CDR3 loop spans 13 amino acids. V dropped 6 bases and J dropped 4 bases, with 13 bases sitting between them. CDR1 is MNHEY, CDR2 SMNVEV, per germline (reference sequence).

This clone has just a few counts. The chain is built from TRBV5-1 and TRBJ2-1; no definite D call. The CDR3 is 14 residues long. Germline CDR1 reads SGHRS; CDR2 reads YFSETQ. The germline V and J ends were trimmed by 2 bases and 3 bases, with 9 bases remaining between them. CDR3 nucleotides: TGCGCCAGCAGCTTAGAGCTAAACTACAATGAGCAGTTCTTC. Its protein product is CASSLELNYNEQFF.

V usage is TRBV6-6 and J usage is TRBJ2-2; 10 bases match TRBD2. Germline V gene lookup returns CDR1 MNHNY and CDR2 SVGAGI (reference sequence). V dropped 7 bases and J dropped 3; count of bases not matched to a gene: 2. The CDR3 has 14 amino acids. CDR3 sequence: CASKRGGHTGELFF. The CDR3 DNA reads TGTGCCAGCAAGCGGGGGGGACACACCGGGGAGCTGTTTTTT.

In this sample, this clone turned up a few times. The genes are TRBV6-5 and TRBJ1-5; D remains unclear. V was clipped by 6 bases and J by 4 bases, with 13 bases between them. The CDR3 loop spans 14 amino acids. Germline CDR1 reads MNHEY; CDR2 reads SVGAGI. CDR3 loop: CASRPVGRNQPQHF. The CDR3, as DNA: TGTGCCAGCAGACCCGTCGGTCGGAATCAGCCCCAGCATTTT.

The chain joins TRBV9 to TRBJ2-1; D is uncertain. The germline V and J ends were trimmed by 4 bases and 3 bases, with 11 bases remaining between them. Germline CDR1 reads SGDLS; CDR2 reads YYNGEE. CDR3 length: 14 residues. The CDR3 loop is CASSPRPVYNEQFF. The CDR3 region has the DNA TGTGCCAGCAGCCCCCGTCCGGTCTACAATGAGCAGTTCTTC.

V usage is TRBV5-6 and J usage is TRBJ2-7; 7 nucleotides agree with TRBD2. This CDR3 is 16 amino acids long. The germline V gene encodes CDR1 SGHDT and CDR2 YYEEEE. Unmatched junction bases numbered 9, after V lost 3 bases and J lost 0 bases. The CDR3 region is CASSWGRGPSSYEQYF. Here the CDR3 DNA reads TGTGCCAGCAGCTGGGGGAGGGGCCCTAGCTCCTACGAGCAGTACTTC.

The chain is built from TRBV6-6 and TRBJ2-7; TRBD1 agrees at 9 bases. CDR3 length: 14 amino acids. V lost 4 bases, J lost 4 bases, and 5 bases stayed unmatched. CDR1 is MNHNY, CDR2 SVGAGI, per germline (reference sequence). This chain's CDR3 is CASSLSTGGYEQYF. CDR3 coding DNA: TGTGCCAGCAGTTTATCGACAGGGGGATACGAGCAGTACTTC.

CDR3 nucleotide sequence: TGCAGCGTTGCGGTCTTCGGTACCTACGAGCAGTACTTC. This codes for CSVAVFGTYEQYF. The genes are TRBV29-1 and TRBJ2-7; D not certain. Trimming left V 4 bases short and J 2 bases short, with 12 bases between. CDR1 SQVTM and CDR2 ANQGSEA come from the germline V gene. The CDR3 totals 13 residues.

This sequence joins TRBV5-4 and TRBJ1-1; D is ambiguous. Trimming left V 3 bases short and J 1 base short, with 10 bases between. The V gene's germline CDR1 is SGHNT and CDR2 YYREEE (reference sequence). The CDR3 totals 14 residues. Here the CDR3 DNA reads TGTGCCAGCAGCTCGAGGGTAGGGAACACTGAAGCTTTCTTT. Its translation is CASSSRVGNTEAFF.